The source of this TCR beta chain is a study of blood T cell repertoires in COVID-19. Assay: immunoSEQ multiplex PCR; the TCRdb copy retains only in-frame clones and omits some. Altogether about 36,000 clones are present, 80% to 90% being singletons, with the ten largest covering 42%. This CDR3 spans 14 amino acids. Germline V gene lookup returns CDR1 MNHNS and CDR2 SASEGT. The J segment lost 4 bases and the V segment lost 1 base, leaving 0 bases of the junction unmatched. V usage is TRBV6-1 and J usage is TRBJ2-3, with 9 bases that match TRBD1. The sample comprised peripheral blood. This sequence was found in a human donor in a cohort sampled during active or convalescent COVID-19. The donor label of this sample is uncertain. Here the CDR3 reads CASSEGQGADTQYF. CDR3 sequence (DNA): TGTGCCAGCAGTGAAGGACAGGGGGCAGATACGCAGTATTTT.